The 23 T cell receptor beta chains below all came from one sample that was sequenced in a study of beta chain features in type 1 diabetes. Sequenced material consisted of expressed TCRB transcripts (all of the isolated RNA was reverse transcribed). Produced via immunoSEQ multiplex PCR; TCRdb's table is partial and in-frame only. Among about 620,000 clones listed, 15% were seen once. The source material was naive CD4+ T cells from blood. The receptors were gathered from a man between 18 and 35 years old in good health.

This rearrangement joins TRBV18 to TRBJ1-1, with 12 bases that match TRBD1. Germline V gene lookup returns CDR1 KGHSH and CDR2 LQKENI. V was clipped by 4 bases and J by 5 bases; unmatched bases: 5. The CDR3 is 15 amino acids. The chain's CDR3 is CASSLGTGGWTEAFF. DNA of the CDR3: TGTGCCAGCTCACTCGGGACAGGGGGCTGGACTGAAGCTTTCTTT.

This clone has just a few counts. This sequence joins TRBV29-1 and TRBJ1-4, with D perhaps TRBD1 (6 bases). This CDR3 is 13 amino acids long. From germline, CDR1 is SQVTM and CDR2 ANQGSEA. V gave up 6 bases and J gave up 7 bases, with 15 bases separating them. Here the CDR3 DNA reads TGCAGCGTGAGGGGGGGGCCGAGTGAAAAACTGTTTTTT. Translating gives CSVRGGPSEKLFF.

This clone was counted between two and nine times. This rearrangement joins TRBV18 to TRBJ2-2, with a tentative D call TRBD1 (5 bases). CDR3 size: 14 residues. Germline-derived CDR1 and CDR2 are KGHSH and LQKENI. V was clipped by 6 bases and J by 3 bases, with 11 bases between them. The CDR3 spells CASSQDRDTGELFF. The CDR3 DNA reads as TGTGCCAGCTCTCAAGACAGAGACACCGGGGAGCTGTTTTTT.

This clone was seen a few times. The chain recombines TRBV6-5 with TRBJ1-2, with TRBD1 matching over 8 bases. CDR3 length: 15 residues. Germline loops: CDR1 MNHEY, CDR2 SVGAGI. The junction had 5 bases not matched to a gene; V was cut back by 2 bases and J by 3 bases. The CDR3 coding sequence is TGTGCCAGCAGTTACCCCAAGGACAGGGACTATGGCTACACCTTC. Translated: CASSYPKDRDYGYTF.

The CDR3 loop is CASSLNRASEQFF. In nucleotides, the CDR3 is TGCGCCAGCAGCTTGAACAGGGCGTCTGAGCAGTTCTTC. The chain is built from TRBV5-1 and TRBJ2-1; D may be TRBD1 (6 bases). The CDR3 loop spans 13 amino acids. Deletions cut 1 base from V and 9 bases from J, with 11 bases between. In germline, CDR1 is SGHRS, CDR2 YFSETQ.

As regards this clone: Other DNA sequences of this sample code for an identical CDR3. The V and J genes are TRBV7-2 and TRBJ2-3; D call uncertain. CDR3 size: 12 residues. V gave up 5 bases and J gave up 1 base, with 4 bases separating them. Germline lookup yields CDR1 SGHTA and CDR2 FQGNSA. The CDR3 bases are TGTGCCAGCAGCCCTCGCACAGATACGCAGTATTTT. Its protein is CASSPRTDTQYF.

V usage is TRBV7-8 and J usage is TRBJ1-2, with TRBD1 identical over 9 bases. The CDR3 spans 15 residues. Germline CDR1 and CDR2: SGHVS and FQNEAQ. The junction had 5 bases not matched to a gene; V was cut back by 5 bases and J by 1 base. In DNA, the CDR3 is TGTGCCAGCAGCCCCCGGGACAGGGTTAACTATGGCTACACCTTC. It translates to CASSPRDRVNYGYTF. The entire variable domain, with the rest obtained from reference TRBV7-8 and TRBJ1-2, is as follows: GAGVSQSPRYKVAKRGQDVALRCDPISGHVSLFWYQQALGQGPEFLTYFQNEAQLDKSGLPSDRFFAERPEGSVSTLKIQRTQQEDSAVYLCASSPRDRVNYGYTFGSGTRLTVV.

This clone was found a few times. The J gene is TRBJ2-1, the V gene TRBV6-5; 13 bases line up with TRBD2. Trimming cost V 4 bases and J 4 bases; bases outside gene matches: 4. The germline V gene has CDR1 MNHEY and CDR2 SVGAGI. The CDR3 spans 16 residues. The CDR3 protein is CASSSPGLAGYNEQFF. CDR3 DNA: TGTGCCAGCAGTTCTCCGGGACTAGCGGGGTACAATGAGCAGTTCTTC.

There are a few counts of this clone. This chain links TRBV6-1 with TRBJ2-7; D ambiguous. V dropped 5 bases and J dropped 1 base, with 6 bases sitting between them. CDR1 MNHNS and CDR2 SASEGT come from the germline V gene. The CDR3 has 12 residues. CDR3 amino acids: CASSFGSYEQYF. For the CDR3, the DNA is TGTGCCAGCAGTTTCGGGTCCTACGAGCAGTACTTC.

The gene calls are TRBV5-1 and TRBJ1-1, with D perhaps TRBD1 (6 bases). The ends were cut back, 1 base at V and 8 bases at J, with 9 bases in the middle. CDR1 is SGHRS and CDR2 is YFSETQ in the germline V gene. The CDR3 runs to 12 residues. CDR3 sequence reads: CASSLPGTEAFF. CDR3 DNA: TGCGCCAGCAGCTTGCCCGGGACAGAAGCTTTCTTT.

The V gene is TRBV2, the J gene TRBJ1-1, with TRBD1 as a possible D gene (5 bases). The CDR3 is made up of 13 amino acids. Deletions cut 9 bases from V and 0 bases from J, with 11 bases between. Germline V gene lookup returns CDR1 SNHLY and CDR2 FYNNEI. The chain's CDR3 is CASIYRMNTEAFF. The DNA of the CDR3 is TGTGCCAGTATATACAGGATGAACACTGAAGCTTTCTTT.

The rearrangement joins TRBV4-1 to TRBJ1-5; unclear D gene. Trimming shortened V by 0 bases and J by 5 bases, and 8 bases separated the two germline ends. The germline gives CDR1 MGHRA, CDR2 YSYEKL. The CDR3 is made up of 14 amino acids. The DNA for the CDR3 is TGCGCCAGCAGCCAAGACGAGCTTTATCAGCCCCAGCATTTT. Protein product: CASSQDELYQPQHF.

The sample holds a few counts of this clone. The V gene is TRBV5-1, the J gene TRBJ2-1; 13 nucleotides line up with TRBD2. The CDR3 contains 16 residues. The trim removed 4 bases at V and 6 bases at J, leaving 7 bases unmatched. Per the germline V gene, CDR1 is SGHRS and CDR2 is YFSETQ. CDR3 bases: TGCGCCAGCAGCCCGGTAGGACTAGCGGGAGTCAATGAGCAGTTCTTC. It encodes CASSPVGLAGVNEQFF.

This chain connects TRBV15 to TRBJ1-2; D gene unclear. Germline V gives CDR1 LNHNV, CDR2 YYDKDF (reference sequence). CDR3 length equals 12 residues. Trimming stripped 0 bases from V and 8 bases from J, with 7 bases between. The CDR3 loop reads CATSRELGGYTF. The CDR3 DNA reads TGTGCCACCAGCAGAGAATTGGGAGGCTACACCTTC.

A few counts support this clone. The chain is built from TRBV7-2 and TRBJ2-7; 9 positions agree with TRBD1. The CDR3 spans 16 residues. Germline CDR1 is SGHTA and CDR2 is FQGNSA. V lost 5 bases to trimming and J lost 0 bases; unmatched junction nucleotides: 8. CDR3 in DNA: TGTGCCAGCAGCCGGGGACCGGGACAGGGCTCCTACGAGCAGTACTTC. Translated, it gives CASSRGPGQGSYEQYF.

The V gene is TRBV5-4, the J gene TRBJ1-2; TRBD1 might be the D (5 bases). V was pared by 6 bases and J by 4 bases, with 16 bases between. CDR1 is SGHNT, CDR2 YYREEE, per germline (reference sequence). The CDR3 runs to 14 residues. DNA of the CDR3: TGTGCCAGCATCCCCGCAAGGGGAACCTATGGCTACACCTTC. Protein: CASIPARGTYGYTF.

This clone has a handful of counts. The rearrangement links TRBV5-4 to TRBJ2-7, with D possibly being TRBD1 (6 bases). From germline, CDR1 is SGHNT and CDR2 YYREEE (reference sequence). The CDR3 has 13 residues. The ends were cut back, 4 bases at V and 0 bases at J, with 8 bases in the middle. The CDR3 sequence: CASSKDSSYEQYF. DNA for the CDR3: TGTGCCAGCAGCAAGGACAGCTCCTACGAGCAGTACTTC. Complete variable domain (other parts from reference TRBV5-4 and TRBJ2-7): ETGVTQSPTHLIKTRGQQVTLRCSSQSGHNTVSWYQQALGQGPQFIFQYYREEENGRGNFPPRFSGLQFPNYSSELNVNALELDDSALYLCASSKDSSYEQYFGPGTRLTVT.

The chain couples TRBV10-3 to TRBJ1-4; D remains ambiguous. The CDR3 spans 12 residues. Germline V gene sequence: CDR1 ENHRY, CDR2 SYGVKD. V lost 2 bases and J lost 8, with 6 bases in between. The CDR3 DNA sequence: TGTGCCATCAGTGAGATCCCGGAAAAACTGTTTTTT. Its protein is CAISEIPEKLFF.

This clone has just a few counts. This chain joins TRBV6-1 and TRBJ1-5; D unresolved. The V gene's germline CDR1 is MNHNS and CDR2 SASEGT. Between the trimmed V and J ends, which lost 5 bases and 6 bases, there was a span of 5 bases. The CDR3 has 11 amino acids. The CDR3 loop reads CASSYSQPQHF. Here the CDR3 DNA reads TGTGCCAGCAGTTATAGTCAGCCCCAGCATTTT.

This clone showed up just a few times. Other nucleotide sequences from this sample produce the same CDR3. The chain uses TRBV18 and TRBJ2-5; no firm D call. V was shortened by 5 bases and J by 5 bases, with 6 bases between the two germline ends. The CDR3 is 11 amino acids. Germline CDR1 reads KGHSH; CDR2 reads LQKENI. CDR3 DNA sequence: TGTGCCAGCTCATCTGAGGAGACCCAGTACTTC. The encoded protein is CASSSEETQYF.

For the CDR3, the DNA is TGTGCCAGCAGTTACAGGAAAGATTCTGGAAACACCATATATTTT. It translates to CASSYRKDSGNTIYF. J is TRBJ1-3 and V is TRBV6-5, with unresolved D. The length of the CDR3 is 15 residues. With 2 bases removed from V and 1 base from J, the gap between germline ends came to 9 bases. Germline CDR1 reads MNHEY; CDR2 reads SVGAGI.

The table lists this clone with a few counts. The chain carries TRBV5-4 and TRBJ1-2; 8 bases are a match to TRBD1. Looked up from germline, CDR1 is SGHNT and CDR2 is YYREEE (reference sequence). V lost 6 bases to trimming and J lost 2 bases; unmatched junction nucleotides: 12. The CDR3 contains 16 residues. The CDR3 DNA reads TGTGCCAGCAAAATACGATTCCGGGACAGGAACTATGGCTACACCTTC. This translates into CASKIRFRDRNYGYTF.

The rearrangement links TRBV6-4 to TRBJ1-2, with no clear D. The CDR3 spans 12 residues. Germline values: CDR1 MRHNA, CDR2 SNTAGT. Trimming removed 6 bases from V and 1 base from J, with 6 bases in between. In nucleotides, the CDR3 is TGTGCCAGCAGGAACTTTAACTATGGCTACACCTTC. Its translation: CASRNFNYGYTF.